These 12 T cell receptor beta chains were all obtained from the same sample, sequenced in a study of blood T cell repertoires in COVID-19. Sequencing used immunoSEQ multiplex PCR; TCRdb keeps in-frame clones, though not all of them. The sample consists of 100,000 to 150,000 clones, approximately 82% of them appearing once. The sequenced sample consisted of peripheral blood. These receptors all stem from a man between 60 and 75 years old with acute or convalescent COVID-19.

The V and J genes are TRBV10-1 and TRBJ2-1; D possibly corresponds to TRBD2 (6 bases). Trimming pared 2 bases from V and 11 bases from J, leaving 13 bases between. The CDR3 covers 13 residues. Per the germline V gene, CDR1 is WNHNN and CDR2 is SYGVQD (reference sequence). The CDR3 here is CASSEDSLAKQFF. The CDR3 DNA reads TGCGCCAGCAGTGAGGACAGCCTAGCGAAGCAGTTCTTC.

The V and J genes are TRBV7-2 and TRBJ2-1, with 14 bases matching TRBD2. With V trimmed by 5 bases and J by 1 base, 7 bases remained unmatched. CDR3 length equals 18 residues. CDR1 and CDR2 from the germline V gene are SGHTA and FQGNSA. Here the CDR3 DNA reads TGTGCCAGCAGCCGTCCCGGGACTAGCGGGAGATCCTACAATGAGCAGTTCTTC. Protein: CASSRPGTSGRSYNEQFF.

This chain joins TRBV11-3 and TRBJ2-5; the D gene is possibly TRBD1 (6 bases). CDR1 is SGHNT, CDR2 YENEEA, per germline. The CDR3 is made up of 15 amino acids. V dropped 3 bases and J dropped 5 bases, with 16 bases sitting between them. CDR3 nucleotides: TGTGCCAGCAGCTTGAGGACAGACCCACTGGAGACCCAGTACTTC. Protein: CASSLRTDPLETQYF.

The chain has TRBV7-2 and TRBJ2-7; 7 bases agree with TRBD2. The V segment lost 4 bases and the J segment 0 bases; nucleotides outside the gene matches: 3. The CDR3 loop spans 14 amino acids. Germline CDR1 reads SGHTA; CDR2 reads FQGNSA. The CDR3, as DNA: TGTGCCAGCAGCTACGGGGGGAGCTCCTACGAGCAGTACTTC. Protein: CASSYGGSSYEQYF. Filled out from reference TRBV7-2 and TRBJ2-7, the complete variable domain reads GAGVSQSPSNKVTEKGKDVELRCDPISGHTALYWYRQSLGQGLEFLIYFQGNSAPDKSGLPSDRFSAERTGGSVSTLTIQRTQQEDSAVYLCASSYGGSSYEQYFGPGTRLTVT.

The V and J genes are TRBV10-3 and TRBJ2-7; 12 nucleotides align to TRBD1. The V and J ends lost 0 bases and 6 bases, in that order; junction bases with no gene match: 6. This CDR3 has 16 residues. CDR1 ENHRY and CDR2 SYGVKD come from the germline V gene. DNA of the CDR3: TGTGCCATCAGTGAGTCGGGGACAGGGGGCATCGGCGAGCAGTACTTC. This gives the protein CAISESGTGGIGEQYF.

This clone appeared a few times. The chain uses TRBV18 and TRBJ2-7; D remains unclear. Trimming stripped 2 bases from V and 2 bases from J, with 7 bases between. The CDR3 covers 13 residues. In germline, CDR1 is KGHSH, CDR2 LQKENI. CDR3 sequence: CASSPTVAYEQYF. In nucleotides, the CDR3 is TGTGCCAGCTCACCAACGGTTGCCTACGAGCAGTACTTC.

The DNA for the CDR3 is TGTGCCAGCAGTTGGACGACAGGCCCAATTCTCTACACCTTC. Amino acids: CASSWTTGPILYTF. The J gene is TRBJ1-2, the V gene TRBV28; a possible D gene is TRBD1 (6 bases). The CDR3 is 14 residues long. V was clipped by 4 bases and J by 10 bases, with 19 bases between them. Germline lookup yields CDR1 MDHEN and CDR2 SYDVKM.

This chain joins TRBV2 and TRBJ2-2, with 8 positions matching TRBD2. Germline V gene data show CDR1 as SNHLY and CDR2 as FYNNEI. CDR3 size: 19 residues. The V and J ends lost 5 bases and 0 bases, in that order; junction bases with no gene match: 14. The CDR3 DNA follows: TGTGCCAGCAGTTCACATCCGGGACTAGACTACACGAACACCGGGGAGCTGTTTTTT. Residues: CASSSHPGLDYTNTGELFF.

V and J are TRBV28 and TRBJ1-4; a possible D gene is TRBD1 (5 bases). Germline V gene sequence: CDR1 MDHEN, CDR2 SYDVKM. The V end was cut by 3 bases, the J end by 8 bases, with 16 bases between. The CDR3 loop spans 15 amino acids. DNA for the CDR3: TGTGCCAGCAGTTTGGGGAGGGGAGGTAGAGAAAAACTGTTTTTT. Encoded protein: CASSLGRGGREKLFF.

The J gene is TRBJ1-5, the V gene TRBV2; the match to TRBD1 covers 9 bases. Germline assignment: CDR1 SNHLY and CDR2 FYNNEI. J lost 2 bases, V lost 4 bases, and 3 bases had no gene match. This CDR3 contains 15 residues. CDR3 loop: CASSGQGGGNQPQHF. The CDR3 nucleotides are TGTGCCAGCAGTGGACAGGGGGGTGGCAATCAGCCCCAGCATTTT.

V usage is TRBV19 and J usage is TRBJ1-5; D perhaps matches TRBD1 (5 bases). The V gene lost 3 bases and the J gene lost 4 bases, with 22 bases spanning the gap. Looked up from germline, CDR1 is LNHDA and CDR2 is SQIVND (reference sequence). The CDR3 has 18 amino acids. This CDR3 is CASSIGQGVNTLNQPQHF. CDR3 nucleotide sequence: TGTGCCAGTAGTATCGGGCAGGGCGTCAACACCTTAAATCAGCCCCAGCATTTT.

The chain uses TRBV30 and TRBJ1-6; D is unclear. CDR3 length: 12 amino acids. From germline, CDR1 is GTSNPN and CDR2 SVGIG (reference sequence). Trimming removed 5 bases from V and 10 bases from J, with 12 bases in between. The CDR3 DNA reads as TGTGCCTGGGGACTCCTCCCCTCACCCCTCCACTTT. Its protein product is CAWGLLPSPLHF.